This entry lists 14 T cell receptor beta chains sequenced from one sample in a study of blood T cell repertoires in COVID-19. Here immunoSEQ multiplex PCR was the method, and the copy in TCRdb shows in-frame clones only, minus some. The sample holds roughly 160,000 clones; around nine tenths are singletons and the top ten take approximately 0.6%. Sequenced input: peripheral blood. The receptor set was obtained from a man aged 55 to 70 with COVID-19, enrolled during active disease.

This clone has only a few counts. The genes are TRBV19 and TRBJ1-2; a possible D gene is TRBD1 (6 bases). The germline V gene has CDR1 LNHDA and CDR2 SQIVND (reference sequence). Between the trimmed V and J ends, which lost 10 bases and 6 bases, there was a span of 15 bases. CDR3 size: 12 residues. DNA for the CDR3: TGTGCCACTAGGGCGGGGGCTGATGGCTACACCTTC. It yields the protein CATRAGADGYTF.

The chain uses TRBV7-6 and TRBJ2-5; 14 bases agree with TRBD2. Germline trimming cut 1 base from V and 3 bases from J; bases unmatched to any gene: 4. There are 17 residues in the CDR3. The germline V gene has CDR1 SGHVS and CDR2 FNYEAQ. The CDR3 loop is CASSLGGLAGEEETQYF. The CDR3 nucleotides read TGTGCCAGCAGCTTAGGGGGACTAGCGGGAGAGGAAGAGACCCAGTACTTC. The variable domain in full, with the rest retrieved from reference TRBV7-6 and TRBJ2-5, is GAGVSQSPRYKVTKRGQDVALRCDPISGHVSLYWYRQALGQGPEFLTYFNYEAQQDKSGLPNDRFSAERPEGSISTLTIQRTEQRDSAMYRCASSLGGLAGEEETQYFGPGTRLLVL.

The chain recombines TRBV7-3 with TRBJ2-3; 8 nucleotides line up with TRBD2. In germline, CDR1 is SGHTA, CDR2 FQGTGA. This CDR3 spans 16 amino acids. Germline trimming cut 5 bases from V and 2 bases from J; bases unmatched to any gene: 9. The CDR3 region is CASSQTGTSNTDTQYF. The DNA of the CDR3 is TGTGCCAGCAGCCAGACCGGGACTAGTAACACAGATACGCAGTATTTT. The full variable domain, completed using reference TRBV7-3 and TRBJ2-3, is GAGVSQTPSNKVTEKGKYVELRCDPISGHTALYWYRQSLGQGPEFLIYFQGTGAADDSGLPNDRFFAVRPEGSVSTLKIQRTERGDSAVYLCASSQTGTSNTDTQYFGPGTRLTVL.

This chain joins TRBV9 and TRBJ2-5, with D perhaps TRBD1 (6 bases). Germline-derived CDR1 and CDR2 are SGDLS and YYNGEE. This CDR3 region has 18 residues. With 0 bases removed from V and 1 base from J, the gap between germline ends came to 19 bases. For the CDR3, the DNA is TGTGCCAGCAGCGTAGAGGGGGAAGCTACAGGGAGCCAAGAGACCCAGTACTTC. It translates to CASSVEGEATGSQETQYF. The complete variable domain, with remaining parts taken from reference TRBV9 and TRBJ2-5, reads DSGVTQTPKHLITATGQRVTLRCSPRSGDLSVYWYQQSLDQGLQFLIQYYNGEERAKGNILERFSAQQFPDLHSELNLSSLELGDSALYFCASSVEGEATGSQETQYFGPGTRLLVL.

The V gene is TRBV25-1, the J gene TRBJ2-1; D is uncertain. Germline V gene sequence: CDR1 MGHDK, CDR2 SYGVNS. The CDR3 has 15 amino acids. V dropped 2 bases and J dropped 0 bases, with 8 bases sitting between them. The CDR3 loop reads CASSERVSSYNEQFF. CDR3 sequence (DNA): TGTGCCAGCAGTGAACGGGTAAGCTCCTACAATGAGCAGTTCTTC.

This chain uses TRBV24-1 with TRBJ2-3, with 7 bases identical to TRBD2. CDR3 length: 14 residues. CDR1 and CDR2 from the germline V gene are KGHDR and SFDVKD. Trimming at V came to 3 bases and at J to 6 bases, leaving 5 bases not matched to a gene. CDR3 in amino acids: CATSDLGRADTQYF. Here the CDR3 DNA reads TGTGCCACCAGTGATCTGGGGAGGGCGGATACGCAGTATTTT.

In this sample, this clone turned up a few times. This chain uses TRBV4-2 with TRBJ2-7; 7 bases match TRBD2. Germline V gives CDR1 LGHNA, CDR2 YNFKEQ. The CDR3 is 14 residues long. J was trimmed by 9 bases and V by 1 base; bases with no gene match: 9. The CDR3 coding sequence is TGTGCCAGCAGCCAAGCCTGGGGAGGGAAGTGGCAGTACTTC. This translates into CASSQAWGGKWQYF.

The chain recombines TRBV19 with TRBJ1-6; no reliable D call. CDR3 length equals 15 residues. V dropped 6 bases and J dropped 5 bases, with 14 bases sitting between them. Per the germline V gene, CDR1 is LNHDA and CDR2 is SQIVND (reference sequence). The CDR3 protein is CASRRSPVNNSPLHF. In DNA, the CDR3 is TGTGCCAGTAGGCGGAGCCCGGTTAATAATTCACCCCTCCACTTT.

The chain joins TRBV7-8 to TRBJ1-5; 7 bases are a match to TRBD1. This CDR3 has 20 amino acids. Losses at the gene ends were 5 bases for V and 3 bases for J; bases not matched to a gene: 22. Germline CDR1 and CDR2: SGHVS and FQNEAQ. The CDR3 bases are TGTGCCAGCAGCAACTTAGGACAGGAGGCAGGGATTAGGAACAATCAGCCCCAGCATTTT. It yields the protein CASSNLGQEAGIRNNQPQHF.

The chain joins TRBV3-1 (or the pseudogene TRBV3-2) to TRBJ1-1, with D uncertain. Germline-derived CDR1 and CDR2 are LGHDT and YNNKEL (reference sequence). The CDR3 covers 14 residues. Trimming left V 4 bases short and J 0 bases short, with 9 bases between. The CDR3 spells CASSPPGMNTEAFF. In DNA form, the CDR3 reads TGTGCCAGCAGCCCCCCCGGGATGAACACTGAAGCTTTCTTT.

This clone is a singleton in its sample. The J gene is TRBJ1-2, the V gene TRBV3-1 (or the pseudogene TRBV3-2); 7 nucleotides agree with TRBD1. Per the germline V gene, CDR1 is LGHDT and CDR2 is YNNKEL (reference sequence). V lost 2 bases, J lost 4 bases, and 7 bases stayed unmatched. This CDR3 contains 15 residues. CDR3 in amino acids: CASSQNGDSLYGYTF. CDR3 nucleotides: TGTGCCAGCAGCCAAAATGGGGACAGCCTCTATGGCTACACCTTC.

The chain combines TRBV5-1 with TRBJ2-5; 13 nucleotides agree with TRBD2. The CDR3 has 19 amino acids. Trimming cost V 1 base and J 9 bases; bases outside gene matches: 18. The germline gives CDR1 SGHRS, CDR2 YFSETQ. CDR3 DNA: TGCGCCAGCAGCTTGTCAACTAGCGGGGGGGCAGCAACCCGAGGGTCCCAGTACTTC. It yields the protein CASSLSTSGGAATRGSQYF.

V usage is TRBV7-2 and J usage is TRBJ1-6; D gene unclear. CDR3 length equals 13 residues. Germline V gene lookup returns CDR1 SGHTA and CDR2 FQGNSA. The germline V and J ends were trimmed by 5 bases and 7 bases, with 9 bases remaining between them. CDR3 DNA sequence: TGTGCCAGCAGCGAGCAAGTCAATTCACCCCTCCACTTT. Translation gives CASSEQVNSPLHF.

The chain uses TRBV7-2 and TRBJ1-2, with 10 bases identical to TRBD1. Germline lookup yields CDR1 SGHTA and CDR2 FQGNSA. The V and J ends lost 4 bases and 4 bases, in that order; junction bases with no gene match: 6. The CDR3 spans 15 residues. This CDR3 is CASSWGQGMGYGYTF. The CDR3 DNA reads TGTGCCAGCAGCTGGGGACAGGGGATGGGCTATGGCTACACCTTC.